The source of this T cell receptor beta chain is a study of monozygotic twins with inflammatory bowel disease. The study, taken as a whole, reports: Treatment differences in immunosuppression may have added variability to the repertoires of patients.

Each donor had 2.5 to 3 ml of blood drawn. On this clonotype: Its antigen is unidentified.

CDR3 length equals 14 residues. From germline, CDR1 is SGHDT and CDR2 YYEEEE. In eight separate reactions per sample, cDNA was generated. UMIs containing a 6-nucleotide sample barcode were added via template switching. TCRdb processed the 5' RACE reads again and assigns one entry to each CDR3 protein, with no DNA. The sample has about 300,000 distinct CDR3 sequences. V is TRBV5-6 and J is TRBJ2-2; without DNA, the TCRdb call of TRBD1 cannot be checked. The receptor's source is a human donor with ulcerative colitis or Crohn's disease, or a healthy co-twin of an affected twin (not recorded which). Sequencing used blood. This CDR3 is CASSLRTGSRELFF.